The T cell receptor beta chain described here comes from a study of cytomegalovirus exposure and HLA in healthy donors. The PCR had 60 Vbeta and 13 Jbeta primers. Profiled with immunoSEQ multiplex PCR; TCRdb holds only in-frame clones, not every one. The sample consists of about 200,000 clones, 82% of them appearing once. Germline values: CDR1 WNHNN, CDR2 SYGVQD (reference sequence). This CDR3 has 15 residues. Trimming pared 8 bases from V and 3 bases from J, leaving 18 bases between. The sequenced material came from PBMCs. The chain links TRBV10-1 to TRBJ2-3; no firm D call. The clonotype was recovered from a boy aged 2 to 9 in good health and CMV-seronegative. The CDR3 spells CASLLEGELTDTQYF. DNA for the CDR3: TGCGCCAGCCTCTTAGAAGGAGAATTAACAGATACGCAGTATTTT.